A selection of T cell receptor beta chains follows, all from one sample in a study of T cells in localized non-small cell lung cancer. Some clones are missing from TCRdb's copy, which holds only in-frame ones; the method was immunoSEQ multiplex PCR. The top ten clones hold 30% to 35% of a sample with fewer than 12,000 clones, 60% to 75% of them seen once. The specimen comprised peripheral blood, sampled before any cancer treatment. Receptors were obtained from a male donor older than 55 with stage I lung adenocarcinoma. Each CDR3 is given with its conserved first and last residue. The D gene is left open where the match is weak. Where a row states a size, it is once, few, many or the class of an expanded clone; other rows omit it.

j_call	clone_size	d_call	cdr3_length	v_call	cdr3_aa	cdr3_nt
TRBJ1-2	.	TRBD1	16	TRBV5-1	CASSRDRGLSDYGYTF	TGCGCCAGCAGCCGGGACAGGGGATTAAGCGACTATGGCTACACCTTC
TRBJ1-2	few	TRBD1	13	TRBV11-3	CASSSYRGLGYTF	TGTGCCAGCAGCTCCTACAGGGGGCTAGGCTACACCTTC
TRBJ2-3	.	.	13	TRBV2	CASSAGGTDTQYF	TGTGCCAGCAGTGCGGGTGGCACAGATACGCAGTATTTT
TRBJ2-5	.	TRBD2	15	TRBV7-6	CASSVSGGAAETQYF	TGTGCCAGCAGCGTTAGCGGGGGGGCGGCAGAGACCCAGTACTTC
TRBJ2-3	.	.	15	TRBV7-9	CASSFGYGDTDTQYF	TGTGCCAGCAGCTTTGGTTACGGGGACACAGATACGCAGTATTTT
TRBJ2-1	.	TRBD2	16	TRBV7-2	CASSLSGTSAYNEQFF	TGTGCCAGCAGCTTATCGGGGACTAGTGCCTACAATGAGCAGTTCTTC
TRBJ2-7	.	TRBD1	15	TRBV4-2	CASSQETGGSGEQYF	TGTGCCAGCAGCCAAGAGACAGGGGGATCGGGAGAGCAGTACTTC
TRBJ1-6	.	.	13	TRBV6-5	CASSYGQTAPLHF	TGTGCCAGCAGTTACGGACAGACTGCACCCCTCCACTTT
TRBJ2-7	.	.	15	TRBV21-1	CASSKRRAGGMQQYF	TGTGCCAGCAGCAAAAGAAGGGCAGGGGGCATGCAGCAGTACTTC
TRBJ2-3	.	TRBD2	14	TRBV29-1	CSVRTSFSTDTQYF	TGCAGCGTCCGGACTAGCTTTAGCACAGATACGCAGTATTTT
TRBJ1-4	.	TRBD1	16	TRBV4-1	CASSQGSGTGNEKLFF	TGCGCCAGCAGCCAAGGTTCCGGGACAGGGAATGAAAAACTGTTTTTT
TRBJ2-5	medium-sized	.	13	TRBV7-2	CASSVGPKETQYF	TGTGCCAGCAGCGTAGGACCTAAAGAGACCCAGTACTTC
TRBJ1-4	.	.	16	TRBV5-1	CASSHGVQGYNEKLFF	TGCGCCAGCAGCCATGGGGTCCAGGGTTATAATGAAAAACTGTTTTTT
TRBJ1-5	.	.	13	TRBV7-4	CASSSRANQPQHF	TGTGCCAGCAGCTCCAGGGCGAATCAGCCCCAGCATTTT
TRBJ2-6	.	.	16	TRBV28	CASRNSGYSGANVLTF	TGTGCCAGCAGGAATAGCGGATACTCTGGGGCCAACGTCCTGACTTTC
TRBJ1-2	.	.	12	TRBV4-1	CASSQGSVSPLF	TGCGCCAGCAGCCAGGGCTCAGTCTCCCCGCTCTTC
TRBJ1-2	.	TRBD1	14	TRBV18	CASSPPGQLYGYTF	TGTGCCAGCTCACCACCGGGACAGCTCTATGGCTACACCTTC
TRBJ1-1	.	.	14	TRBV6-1	CASTKTGGNTEAFF	TGTGCCAGCACCAAAACCGGGGGGAACACTGAAGCTTTCTTT
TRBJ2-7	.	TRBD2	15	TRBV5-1	CASSPGTSGTYEQYF	TGCGCCAGCAGCCCCGGGACTAGCGGAACCTACGAGCAGTACTTC
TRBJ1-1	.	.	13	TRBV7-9	CASRTEVYTEAFF	TGTGCCAGCAGGACAGAAGTGTACACTGAAGCTTTCTTT
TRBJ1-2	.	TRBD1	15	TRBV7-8	CASSLVSTGQVGYTF	TGTGCCAGCAGCTTAGTCTCGACAGGGCAGGTTGGCTACACCTTC
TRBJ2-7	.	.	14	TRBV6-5	CASSPGQYGGEQYF	TGTGCCTCAAGCCCCGGGCAATATGGGGGCGAGCAGTACTTC
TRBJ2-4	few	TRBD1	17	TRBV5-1	CASSLVDFGTERDIQYF	TGCGCCAGCAGCTTGGTGGATTTTGGGACAGAGCGTGACATTCAGTACTTC
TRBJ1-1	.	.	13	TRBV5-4	CASSENMNTEAFF	TGTGCCAGCAGCGAGAACATGAACACTGAAGCTTTCTTT
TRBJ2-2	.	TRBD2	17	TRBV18	CASSQRTSGGTIGELFF	TGTGCCAGCTCACAACGGACTAGCGGGGGTACGATCGGGGAGCTGTTTTTT
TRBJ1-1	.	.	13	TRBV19	CASSINANTEAFF	TGTGCCAGTAGTATAAACGCGAACACTGAAGCTTTCTTT
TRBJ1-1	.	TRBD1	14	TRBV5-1	CASSLGRGGTEAFF	TGCGCCAGCAGCTTGGGCAGGGGGGGCACTGAAGCTTTCTTT
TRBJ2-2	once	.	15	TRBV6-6	CASRYLTENTGELFF	TGTGCCAGCAGGTACCTGACCGAGAACACCGGGGAGCTGTTTTTT
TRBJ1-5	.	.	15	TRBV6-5	CASSRRRGAEQPQHF	TGTGCCAGCAGTAGACGCAGGGGAGCGGAGCAGCCCCAGCATTTT
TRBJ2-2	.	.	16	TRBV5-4	CASNSAGRANTGELFF	TGTGCCAGCAACTCGGCAGGCAGAGCGAACACCGGGGAGCTGTTTTTT
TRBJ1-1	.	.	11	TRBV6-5	CASRLDSEAFF	TGTGCCAGCAGGCTTGACAGTGAAGCTTTCTTT
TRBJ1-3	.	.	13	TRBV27	CASSFGPGDTIYF	TGTGCCAGCAGTTTTGGCCCTGGAGACACCATATATTTT
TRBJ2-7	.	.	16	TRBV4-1	CASSQEARPSSYEQYF	TGCGCCAGCAGCCAAGAAGCCCGGCCTTCCTCCTACGAGCAGTACTTC
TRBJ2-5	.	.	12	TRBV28	CASSLTKETQYF	TGTGCCAGCAGTTTGACCAAAGAGACCCAGTACTTC
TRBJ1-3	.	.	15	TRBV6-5	CASSYSARPRDTIYF	TGTGCCAGCAGTTACTCCGCGCGTCCGAGGGACACCATATATTTT
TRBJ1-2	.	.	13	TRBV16	CASSQSQVAGYTF	TGTGCCAGCAGCCAAAGTCAGGTCGCCGGCTACACCTTC
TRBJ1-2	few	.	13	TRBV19	CASSLRRNYGYTF	TGTGCCAGTAGTCTGCGACGGAACTATGGCTACACCTTC
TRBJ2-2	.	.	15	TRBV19	CASSIVGGRSGELFF	TGTGCCAGTAGTATAGTGGGCGGAAGATCCGGGGAGCTGTTTTTT
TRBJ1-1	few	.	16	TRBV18	CASSPGAPGRDTEAFF	TGTGCCAGCTCACCCGGTGCCCCTGGTAGAGACACTGAAGCTTTCTTT
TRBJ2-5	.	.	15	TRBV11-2	CASSLAGAFQETQYF	TGTGCCAGCAGCCTCGCGGGGGCCTTCCAAGAGACCCAGTACTTC
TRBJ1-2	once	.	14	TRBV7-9	CASSLRDGNYGYTF	TGTGCCAGCAGCTTACGGGACGGTAACTATGGCTACACCTTC
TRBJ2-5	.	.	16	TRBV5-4	CASSWGHSGASETQYF	TGTGCCAGCAGCTGGGGACATTCCGGCGCTTCAGAGACCCAGTACTTC
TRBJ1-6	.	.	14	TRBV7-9	CASMAGSYNSPLHF	TGTGCCAGCATGGCGGGATCCTATAATTCACCCCTCCACTTT
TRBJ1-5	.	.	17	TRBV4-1	CASSQEATAIIGGAQHF	TGCGCCAGCAGCCAAGAGGCAACAGCAATCATTGGAGGGGCCCAGCATTTT
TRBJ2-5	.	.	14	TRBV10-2	CASGRGGVQETQYF	TGCGCCAGCGGGAGGGGGGGCGTTCAAGAGACCCAGTACTTC
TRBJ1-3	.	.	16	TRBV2	CASSAQAIRSGNTIYF	TGTGCCAGCAGTGCGCAGGCGATACGCTCTGGAAACACCATATATTTT
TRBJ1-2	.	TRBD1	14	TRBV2	CASSRQGATYGYTF	TGTGCCAGCAGTAGACAGGGCGCGACTTATGGCTACACCTTC
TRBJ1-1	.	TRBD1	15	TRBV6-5	CASSRTGRMNTEAFF	TGTGCCAGCAGTCGGACAGGGCGTATGAACACTGAAGCTTTCTTT
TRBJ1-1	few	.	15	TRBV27	CASKDSFGVSTEAFF	TGTGCCAGTAAGGATTCTTTCGGGGTGAGCACTGAAGCTTTCTTT
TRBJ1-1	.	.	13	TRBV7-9	CASSTGGNTEAFF	TGTGCCAGCTCGACAGGCGGGAACACTGAAGCTTTCTTT
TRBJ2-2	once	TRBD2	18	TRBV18	CASSADRRGVSNTGELFF	TGTGCCAGCTCCGCCGATCGGCGGGGGGTATCGAACACCGGGGAGCTGTTTTTT
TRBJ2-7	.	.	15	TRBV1	CTSSQDIQGAYEQYF	TGCACCAGCAGCCAAGATATACAGGGCGCCTACGAGCAGTACTTC
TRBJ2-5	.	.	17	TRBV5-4	CASSRGSGRGAQETQYF	TGTGCCAGCAGCCGCGGATCGGGGCGGGGAGCTCAAGAGACCCAGTACTTC
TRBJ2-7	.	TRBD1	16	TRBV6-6	CASRETGTGGNNEQYF	TGTGCCAGCAGAGAGACCGGGACAGGGGGCAATAACGAGCAGTACTTC
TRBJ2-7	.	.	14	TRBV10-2	CASSPGAGPYEQYF	TGCGCCAGCTCCCCGGGCGCGGGACCCTACGAGCAGTACTTC